This T cell receptor beta chain emerged from a study of shared clonotypes between healthy human individuals. The wider study: Per-donor plates numbered three CD4 naive, three CD4 memory, two CD8 naive and one CD8 memory.

To note about this clone: The antigen remains undetermined.

Study-level findings and limits: Among four donors, approximately 5% of naive CD4 clonotypes were found in common. It was anticipated that sequencing depth would influence how many clonotypes donors shared. Naive subsets, compared against memory subsets, generally had larger estimated richness values.

The CDR3 sequence is 14 residues long. Germline V CDR1 and CDR2: LNHDA, SQIVND (reference sequence). V was pared by 4 bases and J by 0 bases, with 9 bases between. Profiled with immunoSEQ multiplex PCR; TCRdb holds only in-frame clones, not every one. The sample has 2,500,000 or so clones, around 92% seen once. Material: naive CD4+ T cells from PBMCs. Described subset: CD45RA+ positively selected. This TCR came from a man younger than 30 in good health. Some clones in this sample may be carry-over from other donors' samples. This chain links TRBV19 with TRBJ1-2; tentatively, D is TRBD1 (6 bases). CDR3 residues: CASSTRTANYGYTF. In DNA, the CDR3 is TGTGCCAGTAGTACACGGACAGCTAACTATGGCTACACCTTC. Filled out from reference TRBV19 and TRBJ1-2, the complete variable domain reads DGGITQSPKYLFRKEGQNVTLSCEQNLNHDAMYWYRQDPGQGLRLIYYSQIVNDFQKGDIAEGYSVSREKKESFPLTVTSAQKNPTAFYLCASSTRTANYGYTFGSGTRLTVV.